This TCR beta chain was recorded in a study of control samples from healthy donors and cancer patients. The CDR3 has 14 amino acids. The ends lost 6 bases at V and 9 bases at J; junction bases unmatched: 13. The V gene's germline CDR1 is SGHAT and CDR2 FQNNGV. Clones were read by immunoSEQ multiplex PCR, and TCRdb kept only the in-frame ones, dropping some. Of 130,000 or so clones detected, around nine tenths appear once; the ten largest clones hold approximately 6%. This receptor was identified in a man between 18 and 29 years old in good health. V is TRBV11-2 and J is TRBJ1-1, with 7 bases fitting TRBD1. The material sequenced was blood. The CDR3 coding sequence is TGTGCCAGCAGTCCTGCTGCGGGCAGGGGGAAAGCTTTCTTT. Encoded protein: CASSPAAGRGKAFF.